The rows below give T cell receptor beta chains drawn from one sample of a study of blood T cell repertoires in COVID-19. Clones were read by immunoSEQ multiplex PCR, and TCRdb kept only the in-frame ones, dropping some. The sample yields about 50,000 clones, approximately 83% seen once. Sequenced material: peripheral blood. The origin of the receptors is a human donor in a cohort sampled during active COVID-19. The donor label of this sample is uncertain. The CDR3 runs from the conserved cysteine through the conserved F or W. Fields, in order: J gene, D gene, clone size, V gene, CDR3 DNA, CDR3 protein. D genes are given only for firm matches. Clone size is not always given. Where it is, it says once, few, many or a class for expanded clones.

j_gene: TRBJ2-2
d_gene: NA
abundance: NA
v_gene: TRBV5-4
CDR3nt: TGTGCCAGCAGCAAACTGGGCCGGGGTGGCACCGGGGAGCTGTTTTTT
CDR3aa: CASSKLGRGGTGELFF

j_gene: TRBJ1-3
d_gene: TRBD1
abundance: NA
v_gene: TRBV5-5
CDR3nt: TGTGCCAGCAGCTTGCAGGGGGCGATCGCTGGAAACACCATATATTTT
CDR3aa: CASSLQGAIAGNTIYF

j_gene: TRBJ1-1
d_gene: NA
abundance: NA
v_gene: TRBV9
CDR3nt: TGTGCCAGCAGCGTAGATGAGGGCATGAACACTGAAGCTTTCTTT
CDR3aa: CASSVDEGMNTEAFF

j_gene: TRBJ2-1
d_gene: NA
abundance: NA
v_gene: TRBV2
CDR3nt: TGTGCCAGCAGTGATAGGTCCGGGACTGGCTACAATGAGCAGTTCTTC
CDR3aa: CASSDRSGTGYNEQFF

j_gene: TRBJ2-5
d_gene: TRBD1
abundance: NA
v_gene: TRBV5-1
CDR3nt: TGCGCCAGCAGCAGGGACAGGGGTCAAGAGACCCAGTACTTC
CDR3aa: CASSRDRGQETQYF

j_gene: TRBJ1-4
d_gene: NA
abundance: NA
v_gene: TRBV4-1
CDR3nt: TGCGCCAGCAGCCACGGAGGGAGTAGTGAAAAACTGTTTTTT
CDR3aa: CASSHGGSSEKLFF

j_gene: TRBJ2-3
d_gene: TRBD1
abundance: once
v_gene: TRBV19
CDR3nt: TGTGCCAGTAGTCCGCAGGGGGCTAGCACAGATACGCAGTATTTT
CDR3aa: CASSPQGASTDTQYF

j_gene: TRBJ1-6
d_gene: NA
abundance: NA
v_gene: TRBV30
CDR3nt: TGTGCCTGGAGTGTGCAGAATTCACCCCTCCACTTT
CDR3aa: CAWSVQNSPLHF

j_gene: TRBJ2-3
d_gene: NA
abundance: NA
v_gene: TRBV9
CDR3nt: TGTGCCAGCAGCGTAGCAGGGTTTAGCACAGATACGCAGTATTTT
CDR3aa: CASSVAGFSTDTQYF

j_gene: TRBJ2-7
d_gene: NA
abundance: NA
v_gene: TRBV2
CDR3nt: TGTGCCAGCAGTGAAGGGTCCGGGTCGATAGGCAGGCAGTACTTC
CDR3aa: CASSEGSGSIGRQYF

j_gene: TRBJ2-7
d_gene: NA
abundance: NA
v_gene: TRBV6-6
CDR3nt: TGTGCCACCCCGACAGCAACTCCCCCCTACGAGCAGTACTTC
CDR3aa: CATPTATPPYEQYF

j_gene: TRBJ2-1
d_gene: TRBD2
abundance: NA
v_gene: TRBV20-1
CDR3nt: TGCAGTCCGGGGGGACGCAATGAGCAGTTCTTC
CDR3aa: CSPGGRNEQFF

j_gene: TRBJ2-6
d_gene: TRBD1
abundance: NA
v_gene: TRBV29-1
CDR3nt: TGCAGCGCAACACAGGGGTCCTCTGGGGCCAACGTCCTGACTTTC
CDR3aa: CSATQGSSGANVLTF

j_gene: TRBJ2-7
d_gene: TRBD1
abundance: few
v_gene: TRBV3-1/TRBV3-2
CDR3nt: TGTGCCAGCAGCCCCGGGACAGGGGGTTGGTACGAGCAGTACTTC
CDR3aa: CASSPGTGGWYEQYF

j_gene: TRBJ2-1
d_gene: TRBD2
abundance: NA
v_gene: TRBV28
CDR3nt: TGTGCCAGCAGCCGAGGACTAGCGGGGGGCCCTGTAAACAATGAGCAGTTCTTC
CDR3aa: CASSRGLAGGPVNNEQFF

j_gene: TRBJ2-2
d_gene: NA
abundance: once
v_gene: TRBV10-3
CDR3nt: TGTGCCAGCCAAGGGGACTCGAACACCGGGGAGCTGTTTTTT
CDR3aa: CASQGDSNTGELFF

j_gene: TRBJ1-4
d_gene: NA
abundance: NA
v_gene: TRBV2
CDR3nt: TGTGCCAGCAGTGATAGAACGGTTACTCGAGAAAAACTGTTTTTT
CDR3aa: CASSDRTVTREKLFF

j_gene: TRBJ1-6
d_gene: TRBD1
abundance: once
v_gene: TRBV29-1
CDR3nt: TGCAGCGTTAGACAGGGCAATTCACCCCTCCACTTT
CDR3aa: CSVRQGNSPLHF

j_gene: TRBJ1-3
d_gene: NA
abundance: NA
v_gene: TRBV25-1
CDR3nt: TGTGCCAGCAGTGAAATTGGAGCTTCTCCCTCTGGAAACACCATATATTTT
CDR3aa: CASSEIGASPSGNTIYF

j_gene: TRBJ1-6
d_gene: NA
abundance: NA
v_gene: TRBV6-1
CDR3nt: TGTGCCAGCAGTGAAGCGCTGGGCAGTACGAATTCACCCCTCCACTTT
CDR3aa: CASSEALGSTNSPLHF

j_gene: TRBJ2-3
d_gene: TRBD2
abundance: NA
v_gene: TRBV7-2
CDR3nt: TGTGCCAGCAGCTCTCTAGCGGGGGACCGTAAAGATACGCAGTATTTT
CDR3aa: CASSSLAGDRKDTQYF

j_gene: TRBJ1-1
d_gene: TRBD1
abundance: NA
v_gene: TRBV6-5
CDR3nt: TGTGCCAGCAGAACGGACAGGGAAAGGACTGAAGCTTTCTTT
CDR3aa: CASRTDRERTEAFF

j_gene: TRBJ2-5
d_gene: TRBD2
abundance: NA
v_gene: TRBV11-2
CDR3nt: TGTGCCAGCAGCTTAGGGCGGGGGGGCCTTCTGGAGACCCAGTACTTC
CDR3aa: CASSLGRGGLLETQYF

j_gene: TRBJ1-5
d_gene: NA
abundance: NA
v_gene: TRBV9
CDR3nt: TGTGCCAGCAGCGTAGGGACAGTGGGTCAGCCCCAGCATTTT
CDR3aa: CASSVGTVGQPQHF

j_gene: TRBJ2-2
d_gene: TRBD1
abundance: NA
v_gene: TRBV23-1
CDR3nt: TGCGCCAGCAGTCAATATCAACCCGGGACAGGAGGATTATCGAACACCGGGGAGCTGTTTTTT
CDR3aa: CASSQYQPGTGGLSNTGELFF

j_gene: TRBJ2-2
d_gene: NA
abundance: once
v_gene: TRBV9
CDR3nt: TGTGCCAGCAGCACCACGACTCGTACCGGGGAGCTGTTTTTT
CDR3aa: CASSTTTRTGELFF

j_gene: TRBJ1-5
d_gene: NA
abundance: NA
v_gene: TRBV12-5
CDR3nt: TGTCCCCACCGCGGGTCAGGGGATAAAGAAAGCAATCAGCCCCAGCATTTT
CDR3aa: CPHRGSGDKESNQPQHF

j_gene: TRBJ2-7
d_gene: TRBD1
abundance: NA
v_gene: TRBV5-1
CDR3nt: TGCGCCAGCAGCTTGCACGAGGGCACCACAGGGGCTTACGAGCAGTACTTC
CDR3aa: CASSLHEGTTGAYEQYF

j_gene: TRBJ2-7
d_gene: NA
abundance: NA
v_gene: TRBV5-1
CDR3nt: TGCGCCAGCAGCTTGTGGTCCGGGGAGTCCACCTACGAGCAGTACTTC
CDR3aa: CASSLWSGESTYEQYF

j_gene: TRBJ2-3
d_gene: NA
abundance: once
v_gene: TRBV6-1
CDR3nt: TGTGCCAGCAGTGAACAAGACCCAGCTAGGAGATTGAGAGATACGCAGTATTTT
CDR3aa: CASSEQDPARRLRDTQYF

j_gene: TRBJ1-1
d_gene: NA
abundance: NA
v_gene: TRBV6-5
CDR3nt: TGTGCCAGCAGTCCAACAGGAAACACTGAAGCTTTCTTT
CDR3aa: CASSPTGNTEAFF

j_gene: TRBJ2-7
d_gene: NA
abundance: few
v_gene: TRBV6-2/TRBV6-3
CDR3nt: TGTGCCAGCAGTGCTAGGGGATCGTACGAGCAGTACTTC
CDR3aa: CASSARGSYEQYF

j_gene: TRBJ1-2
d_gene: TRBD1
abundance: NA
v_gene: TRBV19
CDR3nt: TGTGCCAGTAGTCCCCAGGGGACAGTACCTAACTATGGCTACACCTTC
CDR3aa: CASSPQGTVPNYGYTF